This T cell receptor beta chain is drawn from a study of blood T cells in healthy people across ages. Findings of the study overall: As naive T cell percentage varied, TCR beta diversity correlated strongly with it. Whereas aged donors had fewer naive CD4+ cells, long-lived donors had more of them and higher diversity. Diversity was estimated from one million T cells, and these estimates were considered underestimates. Age showed a roughly linear inverse relationship with TCR beta diversity per million T cells.

With a J-beta primer mix and a sample-barcoded 5' primer, a second PCR ran about 7 to 11 cycles. One entry per CDR3 protein, called by TCRdb with MiXCR from the 5' RACE reads. The data hold fewer than 750,000 distinct CDR3 sequences, with more than 45% observed a single time. The table lists this clonotype with a few counts. Antigen unknown. The clonotype was recovered from a man aged 80 or over in good health. Sequencing was performed on blood.

Here the CDR3 DNA reads TGTGCCAGCAGCTCCAAGTACACGAGCTCCTACAATGAGCAGTTCTTC. Its translation: CASSSKYTSSYNEQFF. The chain carries TRBV7-9 and TRBJ2-1, with D hard to call. The germline V and J ends were trimmed by 4 bases and 0 bases, with 13 bases remaining between them. The CDR3 spans 16 residues. From germline, CDR1 is SEHNR and CDR2 FQNEAQ (reference sequence). The whole variable domain, filled in from reference TRBV7-9 and TRBJ2-1, reads DTGVSQNPRHKITKRGQNVTFRCDPISEHNRLYWYRQTLGQGPEFLTYFQNEAQLEKSRLLSDRFSAERPKGSFSTLEIQRTEQGDSAMYLCASSSKYTSSYNEQFFGPGTRLTVL.